This T cell receptor (beta chain) was sequenced in a study of post-analysis software for immune sequencing data. The overall study: The cohort encompassed relapsing-remitting, secondary progressive and progressive-relapsing multiple sclerosis disease courses.

Unique molecular identifiers tagged the TCR beta cDNA libraries. A single record per CDR3 protein comes from TCRdb applying MiXCR to the PCR reads. Of 400,000 to 500,000 distinct CDR3 sequences listed, roughly 40% are singletons. V shed 4 bases, J shed 6 bases, and the junction held 6 bases outside the gene matches. The germline CDR1 and CDR2 sequences are MNHNS and SASEGT. The CDR3 contains 14 residues. Overall study findings and caveats: In patients, TRBV5-6, TRBV5-1 and TRBV20-1 belonged to 4 or 5 TRBV segments found more frequently than in controls. Among multiple sclerosis patients, normalized Chao1 diversity was significantly below that of controls.

Details on this clonotype: Its target is not known.

The source material was blood. The chain joins TRBV6-1 to TRBJ2-7; 10 nucleotides agree with TRBD1. The TCR was taken from a girl aged 2 to 10 with multiple sclerosis. The CDR3 DNA reads TGTGCCAGCAGTGGCCGGGACAGGGGTTTCGAGCAGTACTTC. Protein: CASSGRDRGFEQYF.